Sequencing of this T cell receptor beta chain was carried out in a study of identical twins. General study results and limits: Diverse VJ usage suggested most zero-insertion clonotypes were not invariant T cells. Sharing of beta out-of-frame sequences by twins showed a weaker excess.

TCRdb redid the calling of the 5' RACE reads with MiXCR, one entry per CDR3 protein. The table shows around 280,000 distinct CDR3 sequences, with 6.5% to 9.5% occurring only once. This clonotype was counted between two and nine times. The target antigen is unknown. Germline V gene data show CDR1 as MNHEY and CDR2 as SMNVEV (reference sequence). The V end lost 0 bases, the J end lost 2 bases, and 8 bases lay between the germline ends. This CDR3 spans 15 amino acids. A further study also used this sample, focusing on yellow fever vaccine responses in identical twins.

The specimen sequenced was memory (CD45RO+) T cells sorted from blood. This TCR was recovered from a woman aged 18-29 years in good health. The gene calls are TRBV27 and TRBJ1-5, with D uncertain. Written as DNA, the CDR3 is TGTGCCAGCAGTTTATCGATTAACGGCAATCAGCCCCAGCATTTT. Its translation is CASSLSINGNQPQHF.